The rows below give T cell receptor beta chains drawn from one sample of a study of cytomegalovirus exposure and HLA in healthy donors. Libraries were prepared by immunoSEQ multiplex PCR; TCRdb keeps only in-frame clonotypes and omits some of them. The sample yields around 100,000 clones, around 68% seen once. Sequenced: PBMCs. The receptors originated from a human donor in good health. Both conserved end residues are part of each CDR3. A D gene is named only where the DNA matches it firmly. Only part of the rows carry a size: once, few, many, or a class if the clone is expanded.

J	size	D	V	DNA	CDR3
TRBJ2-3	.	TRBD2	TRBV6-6	TGTGCCAGCACCAGACTAGCGGGAGGGGGTGATACGCAGTATTTT	CASTRLAGGGDTQYF
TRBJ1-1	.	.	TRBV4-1	TGCGCCAGCAGCCACCCCCCCGGGCGGGGGTCCTACACTGAAGCTTTCTTT	CASSHPPGRGSYTEAFF
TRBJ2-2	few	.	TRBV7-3	TGTGCCAGCAGCTTAACTAGGAGCACCGGGGAGCTGTTTTTT	CASSLTRSTGELFF
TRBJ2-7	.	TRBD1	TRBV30	TGTGCCTGGGATCGGACAGGGATCTACGAGCAGTACTTC	CAWDRTGIYEQYF
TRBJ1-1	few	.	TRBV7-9	TGTTCCAGCGCCTCGGAGGGGACTGAAGCTTTCTTT	CSSASEGTEAFF
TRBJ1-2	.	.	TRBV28	TGTGCCAGCCATCTGGACTTCTATGGCTACACCTTC	CASHLDFYGYTF
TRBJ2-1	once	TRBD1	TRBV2	TGTGCCAGCAGTTCCGGGACAGGGACCTACAATGAGCAGTTCTTC	CASSSGTGTYNEQFF
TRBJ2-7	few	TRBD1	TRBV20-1	TGCAGTGCTCGGGACAGTAACGAGCAGTACTTC	CSARDSNEQYF
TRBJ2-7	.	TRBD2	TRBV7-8	TGTGCCAGCAGCTTAGTGGGACTAGCGGGAGTAGGCTCCTACGAGCAGTACTTC	CASSLVGLAGVGSYEQYF
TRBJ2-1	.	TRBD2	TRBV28	TGTGCCAGCAGTTTATGGACTAGCGGTAACAATGAGCAGTTCTTC	CASSLWTSGNNEQFF
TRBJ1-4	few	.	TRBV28	TGTGCCAGCAGTTTAATTGGGCCGGCTAATGAAAAACTGTTTTTT	CASSLIGPANEKLFF
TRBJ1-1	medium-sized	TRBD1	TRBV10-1	TGCGCCAGCAGTGAGTCTAAGGGGGCGAACACTGAAGCTTTCTTT	CASSESKGANTEAFF
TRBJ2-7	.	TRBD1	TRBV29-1	TGCAGCGTTGCCCCCTCTACAGGGGCCAACTACGAGCAGTACTTC	CSVAPSTGANYEQYF
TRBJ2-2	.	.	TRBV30	TGTGCCTGGAGTCCGGCGGGCAGTTGGGCCGGGGAGCTGTTTTTT	CAWSPAGSWAGELFF
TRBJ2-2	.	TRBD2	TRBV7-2	TGTGCCAGCAGCTTAGTGCAGGGACTAGCGGGTTCTGGGGAGCTGTTTTTT	CASSLVQGLAGSGELFF
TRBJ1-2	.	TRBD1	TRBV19	TGTGCCAGCTGGACAGGGAATGGCTACACCTTC	CASWTGNGYTF
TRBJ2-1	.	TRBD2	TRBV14	TGTGCCAGCAGCCCCGGACTAGCGGGAGGACGGAATGAGCAGTTCTTC	CASSPGLAGGRNEQFF
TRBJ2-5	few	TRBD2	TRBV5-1	TGCGCCAGCAGCCCCAGACTAGCGGGAGCCCAAGAGACCCAGTACTTC	CASSPRLAGAQETQYF
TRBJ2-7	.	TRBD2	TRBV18	TGTGCCAGCTCACCAACTAGCGTGATCTCCTACGAGCAGTACTTC	CASSPTSVISYEQYF
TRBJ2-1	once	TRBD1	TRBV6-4	TGTGCCAGCAGTGACTCGACAGGGGGTTACAATGAGCAGTTCTTC	CASSDSTGGYNEQFF
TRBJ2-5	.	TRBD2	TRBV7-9	TGTGCCAGCAGCTTACTAGCGGGAGGGTGGGAGACCCAGTACTTC	CASSLLAGGWETQYF
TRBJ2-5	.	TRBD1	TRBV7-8	TGTGCCAGCAGCTTAATGGGACAGGGCAGGGGGACCCAGTACTTC	CASSLMGQGRGTQYF
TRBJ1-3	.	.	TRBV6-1	TGTGCCAGCAGTGACCCGGGACACAGGCTCAAGAACACCATATATTTT	CASSDPGHRLKNTIYF
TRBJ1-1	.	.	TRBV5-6	TGTGCCAGCAGCCGTCGGGGGGAGGGCACTGAAGCTTTCTTT	CASSRRGEGTEAFF